This T cell receptor beta chain was obtained from a study of T cells in Graves' hyperthyroidism and ophthalmopathy. Overall study findings and caveats: A model built on 13 V-J features separated ophthalmopathy from stable hyperthyroidism.

The V gene's germline CDR1 is SNHLY and CDR2 FYNNEI. This CDR3 contains 16 residues. Trimming at V came to 3 bases and at J to 6 bases, leaving 6 bases not matched to a gene. This clonotype was detected many times. Its antigen is not known. What was amplified from RNA transcripts were TCR beta CDR3 regions. Primed by the HTBI set, a first-round RT-PCR was run on the TCR CDR3. MiXCR, run by TCRdb on the multiplex PCR reads, gives a single entry per CDR3 protein. This sample has 450,000 to 600,000 distinct CDR3 sequences, with about 20% found just once. This clonotype originated in a man aged 40-55 years with Graves' ophthalmopathy. This rearrangement joins TRBV2 to TRBJ2-1, with TRBD2 matching over 12 bases. Sequencing was done on a sample of blood. CDR3 nucleotides: TGTGCCAGCAGTGATATGACTAGCGGGAGTCGCAATGAGCAGTTCTTC. This encodes CASSDMTSGSRNEQFF.